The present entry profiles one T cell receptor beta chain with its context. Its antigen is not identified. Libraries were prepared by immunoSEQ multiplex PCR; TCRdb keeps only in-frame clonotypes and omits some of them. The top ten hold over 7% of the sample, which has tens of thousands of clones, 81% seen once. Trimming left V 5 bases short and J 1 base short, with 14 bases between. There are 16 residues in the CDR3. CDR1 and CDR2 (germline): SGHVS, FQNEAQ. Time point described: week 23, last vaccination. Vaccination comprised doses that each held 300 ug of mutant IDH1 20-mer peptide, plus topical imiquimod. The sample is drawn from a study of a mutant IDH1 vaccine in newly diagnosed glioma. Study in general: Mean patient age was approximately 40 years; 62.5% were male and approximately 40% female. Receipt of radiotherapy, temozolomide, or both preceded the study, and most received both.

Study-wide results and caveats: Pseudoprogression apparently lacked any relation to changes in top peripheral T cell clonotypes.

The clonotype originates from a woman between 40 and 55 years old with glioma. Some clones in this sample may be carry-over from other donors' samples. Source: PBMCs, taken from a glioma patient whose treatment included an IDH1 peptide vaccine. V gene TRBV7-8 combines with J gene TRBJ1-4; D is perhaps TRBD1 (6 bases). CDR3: CASSRGGAGTNEKLFF. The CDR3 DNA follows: TGTGCCAGCAGCCGGGGGGGCGCAGGAACTAATGAAAAACTGTTTTTT.